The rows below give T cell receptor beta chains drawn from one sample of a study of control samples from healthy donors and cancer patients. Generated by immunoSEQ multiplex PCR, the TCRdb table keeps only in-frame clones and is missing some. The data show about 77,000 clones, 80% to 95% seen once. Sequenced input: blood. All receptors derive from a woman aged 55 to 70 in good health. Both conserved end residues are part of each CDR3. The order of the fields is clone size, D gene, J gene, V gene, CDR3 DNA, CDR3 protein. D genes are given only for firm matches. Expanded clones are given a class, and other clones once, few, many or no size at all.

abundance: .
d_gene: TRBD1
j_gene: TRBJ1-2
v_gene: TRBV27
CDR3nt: TGTGCCAGCAGTTACGGGGACAGGGGGCTAGAGGGCTACACCTTC
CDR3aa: CASSYGDRGLEGYTF

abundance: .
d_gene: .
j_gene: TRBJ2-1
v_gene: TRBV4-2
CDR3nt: TGTGCCAGCAGTCCTCCGTTCGGGATTAGTGAGCAGTTCTTC
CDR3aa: CASSPPFGISEQFF

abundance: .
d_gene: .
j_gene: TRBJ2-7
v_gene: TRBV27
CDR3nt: TGTGCCAGCAGTTTGGGCGGGTACTCCTACGGGCAGTACTTC
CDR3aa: CASSLGGYSYGQYF

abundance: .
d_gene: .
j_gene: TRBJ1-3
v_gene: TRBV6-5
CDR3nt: TGTGCCAGCAGCCGGACGGCTGGAAACACCATATATTTT
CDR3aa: CASSRTAGNTIYF

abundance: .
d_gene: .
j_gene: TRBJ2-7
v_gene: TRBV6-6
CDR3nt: TGTGCCAGCAGTTTACCGATCTCCTACGAGCAGTACTTC
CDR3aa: CASSLPISYEQYF

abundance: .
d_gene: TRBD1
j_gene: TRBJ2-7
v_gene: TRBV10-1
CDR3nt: TGCGCCAGCAGTGCCGGGACAGGGGTTGAAGGCGAGCAGTACTTC
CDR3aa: CASSAGTGVEGEQYF

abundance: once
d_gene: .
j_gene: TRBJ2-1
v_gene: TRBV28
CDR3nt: TGTGCCAGCCACCGAGCTTGGAGCTCCTACAATGAGCAGTTCTTC
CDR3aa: CASHRAWSSYNEQFF

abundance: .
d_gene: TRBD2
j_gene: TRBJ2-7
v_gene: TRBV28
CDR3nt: TGTGCCAGTGACGGGGCGGTTACAGGGACTAGCGTCGCCTACGAGCAGTACTTC
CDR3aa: CASDGAVTGTSVAYEQYF

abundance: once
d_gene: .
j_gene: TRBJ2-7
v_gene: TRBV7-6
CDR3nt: TGTGCCAGCAGCTTAGTACGGTTCCTTTCCTACGAGCAGTACTTC
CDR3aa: CASSLVRFLSYEQYF

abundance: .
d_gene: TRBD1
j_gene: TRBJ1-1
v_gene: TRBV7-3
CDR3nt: TGTGCCGTCTATACAGGGGGCGAGACTGAAGCTTTCTTT
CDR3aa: CAVYTGGETEAFF

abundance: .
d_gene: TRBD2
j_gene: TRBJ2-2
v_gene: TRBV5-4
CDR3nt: TGTGCCAGCAGCTTGGGTAGCGGGAGCGCGATTGTGGCCGGGGAGCTGTTTTTT
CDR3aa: CASSLGSGSAIVAGELFF

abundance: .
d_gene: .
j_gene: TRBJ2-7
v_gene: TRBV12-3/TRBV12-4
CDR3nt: TGTGCCAGCAGTTTAACTGATCGCTACGAGCAGTACTTC
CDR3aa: CASSLTDRYEQYF

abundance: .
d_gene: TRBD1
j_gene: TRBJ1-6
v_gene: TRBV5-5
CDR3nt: TGTGCCAGCAGCTTGGTTTCCGGACAGGGAAATTCACCCCTCCACTTT
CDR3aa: CASSLVSGQGNSPLHF

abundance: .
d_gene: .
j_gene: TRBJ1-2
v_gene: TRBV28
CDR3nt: TGTGCCAGCAGTCCATCCGGAGCCGGAGGAGGGTATGGCTACACCTTC
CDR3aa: CASSPSGAGGGYGYTF

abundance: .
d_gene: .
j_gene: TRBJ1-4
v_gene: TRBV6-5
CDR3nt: TGTGCCAGCAAGATGCGGAGTGGCCCCGAAAAACTGTTTTTT
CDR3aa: CASKMRSGPEKLFF

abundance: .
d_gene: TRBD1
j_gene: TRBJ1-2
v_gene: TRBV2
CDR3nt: TGTGCCAGCAGGACAGGGGGCTCATGGTATGGCTACACCTTC
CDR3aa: CASRTGGSWYGYTF

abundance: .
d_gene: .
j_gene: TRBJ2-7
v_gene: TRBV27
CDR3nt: TGTGCCACCAGACAAACAGGGGAGGAGAAGGACTACGAGCAGTACTTC
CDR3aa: CATRQTGEEKDYEQYF

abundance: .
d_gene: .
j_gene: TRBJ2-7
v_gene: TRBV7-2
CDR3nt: TGTGCCAGCAGCGGGACAGCGGGCTACGAGCAGTACTTC
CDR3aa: CASSGTAGYEQYF

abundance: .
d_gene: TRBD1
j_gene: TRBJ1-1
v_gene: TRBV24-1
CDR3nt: TGTGCCACCAGTGATTCTGGACAGGGGTGGACTGAAGCTTTCTTT
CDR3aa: CATSDSGQGWTEAFF

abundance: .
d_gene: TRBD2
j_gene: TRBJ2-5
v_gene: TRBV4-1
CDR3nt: TGCGCCAGCAGCCAAGGCGGGAGGTCTCTCGAGACCCAGTACTTC
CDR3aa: CASSQGGRSLETQYF

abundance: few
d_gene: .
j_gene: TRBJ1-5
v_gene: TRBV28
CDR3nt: TGTGCCAGCAGTTTAAGGAGCAGCAATCAGCCCCAGCATTTT
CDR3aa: CASSLRSSNQPQHF

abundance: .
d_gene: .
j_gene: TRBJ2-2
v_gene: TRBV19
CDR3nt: TGTGCCAGTCTTCCGGGACCGGGAATGGCCGGGGAGCTGTTTTTT
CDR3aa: CASLPGPGMAGELFF

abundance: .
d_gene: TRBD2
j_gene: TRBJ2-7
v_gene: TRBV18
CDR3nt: TGTGCCAGCTCACCGAAAAGCGGGATTAACGAGCAGTACTTC
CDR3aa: CASSPKSGINEQYF

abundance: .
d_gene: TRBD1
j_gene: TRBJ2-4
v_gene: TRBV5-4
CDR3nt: TGTGCCAGCAGCCTACAGGGGGAAAACATTCAGTACTTC
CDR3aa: CASSLQGENIQYF

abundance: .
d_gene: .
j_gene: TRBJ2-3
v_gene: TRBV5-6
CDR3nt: TGTGCCAGCAGCTTGATCCGGGTTGCAGATACGCAGTATTTT
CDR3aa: CASSLIRVADTQYF

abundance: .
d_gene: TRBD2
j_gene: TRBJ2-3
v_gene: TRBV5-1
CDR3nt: TGCGCCAGCAGCATAGCGGGAGAGCGGGATACGCAGTATTTT
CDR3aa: CASSIAGERDTQYF

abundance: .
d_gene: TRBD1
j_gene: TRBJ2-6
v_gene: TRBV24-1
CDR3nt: TGTGCCACCAGTGGGCAGGACAGGGCAGACGGGGCCAACGTCCTGACTTTC
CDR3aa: CATSGQDRADGANVLTF

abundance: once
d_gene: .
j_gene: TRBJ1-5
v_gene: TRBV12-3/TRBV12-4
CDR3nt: TGTGCCAGCAGTCTCAGATATCAGCCCCAGCATTTT
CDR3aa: CASSLRYQPQHF

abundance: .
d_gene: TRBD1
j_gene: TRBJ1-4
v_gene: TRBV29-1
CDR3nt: TGCAGCGTCAGACAGGGGCCAGGGATGTTTTTT
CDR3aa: CSVRQGPGMFF

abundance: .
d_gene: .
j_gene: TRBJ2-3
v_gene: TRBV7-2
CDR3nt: TGTGCCAGCAGCCTAAGGACTAGCACAGATACGCAGTATTTT
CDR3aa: CASSLRTSTDTQYF

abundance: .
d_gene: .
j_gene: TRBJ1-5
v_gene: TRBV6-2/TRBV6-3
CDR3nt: TGTGCCAGCAGTTATGTCAATCAGCCCCAGCATTTT
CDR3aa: CASSYVNQPQHF

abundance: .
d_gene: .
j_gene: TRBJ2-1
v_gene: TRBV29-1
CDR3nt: TGCAGCGTTGAGGTAGGGGTAGGCAATGAGCAGTTCTTC
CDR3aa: CSVEVGVGNEQFF

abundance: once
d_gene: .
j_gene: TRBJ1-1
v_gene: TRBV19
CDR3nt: TGTGCCAGTAGTCCCGGGGTTGGCACTGAAGCTTTCTTT
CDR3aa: CASSPGVGTEAFF

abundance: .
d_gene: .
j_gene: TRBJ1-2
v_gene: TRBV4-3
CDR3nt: TGCGCCAGCAGCCAAGACAAAGCTGGCGGGTTCTATGGCTACACCTTC
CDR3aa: CASSQDKAGGFYGYTF

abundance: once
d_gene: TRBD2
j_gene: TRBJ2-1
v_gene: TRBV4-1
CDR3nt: TGCGCCAGCAGCCAAGTGATAGTAGCGGGCGCCTACAATGAGCAGTTCTTC
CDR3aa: CASSQVIVAGAYNEQFF

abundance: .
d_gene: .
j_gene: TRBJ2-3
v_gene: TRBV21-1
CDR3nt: TGTGCCAGCAGCTCCCGGACAGGGAACGATACGCAGTATTTT
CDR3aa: CASSSRTGNDTQYF

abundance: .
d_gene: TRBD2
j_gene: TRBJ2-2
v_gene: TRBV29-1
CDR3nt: TGCAGCGTTGAGGTCGGACTAGCGGGAGTTCGCACCGGGGAGCTGTTTTTT
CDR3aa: CSVEVGLAGVRTGELFF

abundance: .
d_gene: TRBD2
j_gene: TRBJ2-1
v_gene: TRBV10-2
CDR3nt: TGCGCCAGCAGTGCGTCTAGCGGGGGGAATGAGCAGTTCTTC
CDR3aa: CASSASSGGNEQFF

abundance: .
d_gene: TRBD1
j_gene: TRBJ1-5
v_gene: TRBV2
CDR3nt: TGTGCCAGCAGGGCGCAGGGGGAAGTAAATCAGCCCCAGCATTTT
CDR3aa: CASRAQGEVNQPQHF

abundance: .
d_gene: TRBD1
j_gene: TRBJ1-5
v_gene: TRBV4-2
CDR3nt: TGTGCCAGCAGCCGAAGCGTCGACAGGGCTCAGCCCCAGCATTTT
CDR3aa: CASSRSVDRAQPQHF

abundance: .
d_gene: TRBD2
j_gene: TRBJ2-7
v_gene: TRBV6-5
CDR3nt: TGTGCCAGCAGATCCGGGACTAGCGGATCCTACGAGCAGTACTTC
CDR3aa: CASRSGTSGSYEQYF

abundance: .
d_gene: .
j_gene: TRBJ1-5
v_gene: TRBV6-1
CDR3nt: TGTGCCAGCAGTGAACCCGGGGACTGGGGCAATCAGCCCCAGCATTTT
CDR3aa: CASSEPGDWGNQPQHF

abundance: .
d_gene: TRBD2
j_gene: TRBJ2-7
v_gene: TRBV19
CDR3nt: TGTGCCAGTGAGGGACTAGCGGGAGCTGGTGAGCAGTACTTC
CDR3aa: CASEGLAGAGEQYF

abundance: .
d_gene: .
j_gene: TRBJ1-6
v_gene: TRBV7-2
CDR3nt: TGTGCCAGCAGCTTAGTATCGACAGGTAGTGATTCACCCCTCCACTTT
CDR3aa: CASSLVSTGSDSPLHF

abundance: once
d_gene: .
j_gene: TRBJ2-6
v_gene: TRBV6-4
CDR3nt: TGTGCCAGCAGTGACCCCGGACTGATCGTAAACTCTGGGGCCAACGTCCTGACTTTC
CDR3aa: CASSDPGLIVNSGANVLTF

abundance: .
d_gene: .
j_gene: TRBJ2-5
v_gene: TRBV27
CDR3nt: TGTGCCAGCAGTCCCACCCTCCAAGAGACCCAGTACTTC
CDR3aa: CASSPTLQETQYF

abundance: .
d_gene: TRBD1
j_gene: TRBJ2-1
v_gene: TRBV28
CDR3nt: TGTGCCAGCAGACTTGGGACAGGGTCTTACAATGAGCAGTTCTTC
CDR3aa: CASRLGTGSYNEQFF

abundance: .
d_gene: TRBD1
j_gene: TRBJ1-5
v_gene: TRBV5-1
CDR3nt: TGCGCCAGCAGCTTGACAGGGGCTCAGCCCCAGCATTTT
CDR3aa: CASSLTGAQPQHF

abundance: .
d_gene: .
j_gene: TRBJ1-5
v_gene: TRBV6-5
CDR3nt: TGTGCCAGCATGAGGGGGGTGGGCAATCAGCCCCAGCATTTT
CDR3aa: CASMRGVGNQPQHF

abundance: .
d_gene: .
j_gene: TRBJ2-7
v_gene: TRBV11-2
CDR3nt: TGTGCCAGCAGCTTAACGGGGACACCCTCCTACGAGCAGTACTTC
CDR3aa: CASSLTGTPSYEQYF

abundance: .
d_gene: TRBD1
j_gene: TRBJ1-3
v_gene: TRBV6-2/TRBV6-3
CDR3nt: TGTGCCAGCAGTTACCAAACAGGGGGCATCGCTGGAAACACCATATATTTT
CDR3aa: CASSYQTGGIAGNTIYF